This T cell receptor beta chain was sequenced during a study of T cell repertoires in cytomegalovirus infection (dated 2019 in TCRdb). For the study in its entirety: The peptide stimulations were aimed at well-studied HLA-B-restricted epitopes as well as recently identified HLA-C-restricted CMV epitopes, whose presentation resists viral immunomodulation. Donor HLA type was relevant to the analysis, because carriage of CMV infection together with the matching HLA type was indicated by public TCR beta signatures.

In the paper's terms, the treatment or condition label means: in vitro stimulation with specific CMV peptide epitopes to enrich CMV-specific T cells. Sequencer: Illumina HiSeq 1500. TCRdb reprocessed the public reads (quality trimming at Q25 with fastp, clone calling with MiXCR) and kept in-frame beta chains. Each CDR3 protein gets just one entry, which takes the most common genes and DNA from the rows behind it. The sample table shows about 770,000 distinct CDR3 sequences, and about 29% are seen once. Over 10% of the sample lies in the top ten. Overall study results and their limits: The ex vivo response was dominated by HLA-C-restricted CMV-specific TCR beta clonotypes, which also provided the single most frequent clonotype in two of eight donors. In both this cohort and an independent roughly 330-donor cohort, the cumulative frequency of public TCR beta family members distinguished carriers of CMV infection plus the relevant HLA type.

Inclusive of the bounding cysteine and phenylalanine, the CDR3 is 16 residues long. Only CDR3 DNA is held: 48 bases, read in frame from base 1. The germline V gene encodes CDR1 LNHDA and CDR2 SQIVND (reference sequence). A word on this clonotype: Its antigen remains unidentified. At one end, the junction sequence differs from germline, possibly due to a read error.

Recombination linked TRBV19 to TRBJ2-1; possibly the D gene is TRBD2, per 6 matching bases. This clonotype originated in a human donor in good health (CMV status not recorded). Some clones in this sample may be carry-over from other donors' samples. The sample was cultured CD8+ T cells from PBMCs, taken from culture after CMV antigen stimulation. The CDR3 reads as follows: CTSSIVLASSYNEQFF. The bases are TGTACCAGTAGTATAGTCCTAGCGAGCTCCTACAATGAGCAGTTCTTC.